Included here is one TCR beta chain sequence, with context. Antigen: not known. These data come from a study of T cell responses to AZD1222 COVID-19 vaccine. Findings and limits, study-wide: Repertoires were obtained solely post-peak T cell response.

Germline assignment: CDR1 MGHDK and CDR2 SYGVNS. This CDR3 is 12 amino acids long. Trimming at V came to 10 bases and at J to 8 bases, leaving 10 bases not matched to a gene. Clones were sequenced by immunoSEQ multiplex PCR, and TCRdb holds only the in-frame ones, with some missing. The repertoire holds under 150,000 clones, with 75% to 95% as singletons. The TCR was taken from an adult who received the AZD1222 COVID-19 vaccine. The material was peripheral blood, obtained 28 days after the second AZD1222 dose. This rearrangement joins TRBV25-1 to TRBJ1-2; TRBD1 aligns across 7 bases. The CDR3 region is CATSRTGGGYTF. DNA for the CDR3: TGTGCCACCTCCCGGACAGGCGGGGGCTACACCTTC.